This record covers a single T cell receptor (beta chain). The source of the sample is a study of OX40 agonist ivuxolimab in advanced cancers. Between the trimmed V and J ends, which lost 3 bases and 1 base, there was a span of 10 bases. The CDR3 consists of 15 residues. Per germline, CDR1 SGHRS and CDR2 YFSETQ. Produced via immunoSEQ multiplex PCR; TCRdb's table is partial and in-frame only. The sample carries 55,000 to 80,000 clones, 82% recorded once. The chain is built from TRBV5-1 and TRBJ2-2, with D perhaps matching TRBD1 (6 bases). Specimen: CD4+ or CD8+ T cells sorted from blood, collected in a trial of the OX40 agonist ivuxolimab. The TCR was taken from an adult with an advanced solid tumor such as melanoma, head and neck, liver or kidney cancer. The DNA of the CDR3 is TGCGCCAGCAGCTCCGGACAGTTGAACACCGGGGAGCTGTTTTTT. The encoded protein is CASSSGQLNTGELFF. Using reference TRBV5-1 and TRBJ2-2 for the parts outside the CDR3, the full variable domain is KAGVTQTPRYLIKTRGQQVTLSCSPISGHRSVSWYQQTPGQGLQFLFEYFSETQRNKGNFPGRFSGRQFSNSRSEMNVSTLELGDSALYLCASSSGQLNTGELFFGEGSRLTVL.